This T cell receptor beta chain was obtained from a study of blood T cell repertoires in COVID-19. This table comes from immunoSEQ multiplex PCR, and its TCRdb copy is limited to in-frame clones, with some not included. The sample lists about 300,000 clones, about 85% occurring once. V shed 10 bases and J shed 2 bases, with 17 bases lying between them. The germline gives CDR1 LNHDA, CDR2 SQIVND (reference sequence). The CDR3 runs 14 residues. This clonotype was obtained from a woman aged 30 to 39 who had recovered from COVID-19. The specimen was PBMCs or T cells enriched from blood (not recorded which). The V call is TRBV19, the J call TRBJ1-2; TRBD1 might be the D (5 bases). The CDR3 is CATRGQLGNYGYTF. The CDR3 DNA is TGTGCCACCAGAGGACAATTGGGGAACTATGGCTACACCTTC.